This TCR beta chain was found in a study of cytomegalovirus exposure and HLA in healthy donors. The CDR3 extends over 14 amino acids. Germline CDR1 MNHNS, CDR2 SASEGT. Regarding the study as a whole: Across donors, sequencing depth was assumed by presence/absence analyses to be roughly uniform. With later analysis, a missense DCLRE1C variant became linked to TCR beta V- and J-gene trimming. Most TCR beta V segments were productive about 90% or about 30% of the time in an earlier analysis. Cytomegalovirus association was assigned to 170 or so TCR beta chains.

The study ran its PCR with 60 Vbeta and 13 Jbeta primers. Profiled with immunoSEQ multiplex PCR; TCRdb holds only in-frame clones, not every one. This table holds about 85,000 clones, 80% found once. As regards this clone: Its matching antigen is unknown. At one end, the junction sequence differs from germline, possibly due to a read error.

The chain employs TRBV6-1 and TRBJ2-1; 7 nucleotides line up with TRBD1. This clonotype was sampled from a woman aged 50 to 60 in good health and CMV-seropositive. Sequencing was carried out using PBMCs. The chain's CDR3 is CASRGDSGSNKQFF. DNA of the CDR3: TGTGCCAGCAGGGGGGACAGTGGCTCCAATAAGCAGTTCTTC.